This T cell receptor (beta chain) was profiled in a study of human thymus T cells. Some clones are missing from TCRdb's copy, which holds only in-frame ones; the method was immunoSEQ multiplex PCR. The repertoire holds tens of thousands of clones, over 85% seen once, with under 0.04% in the top ten. V gave up 6 bases and J gave up 6 bases, with 11 bases separating them. The CDR3 totals 13 residues. Germline loops: CDR1 SGHAT, CDR2 FQNNGV. Thymus specimens were resections from corrective heart surgery. Donation came from healthy Finnish infants having corrective surgery for congenital heart defects. The receptor was isolated from a girl in the first two years of life with a congenital heart defect but otherwise immunologically healthy. The chain has TRBV11-2 and TRBJ2-2; the D is unclear. The source material was thymus tissue. The CDR3 region is CASSPRVAGELFF. As DNA, the CDR3 is TGTGCCAGCAGTCCCCGGGTAGCCGGGGAGCTGTTTTTT.